A selection of T cell receptor beta chains follows, all from one sample in a study of response to subunit inactivated influenza vaccine. TCRdb re-analysed the RT-PCR reads in MiXCR, keeping a single row per CDR3 protein. This table holds about 540,000 distinct CDR3 sequences, approximately 24% found once. This sample was shared with a second study, whose subject was T cells expressing NK-cell markers.

The sample consisted of CD4+ T cells sorted from PBMCs, taken 11 to 12 days after vaccination. The receptor source for this set is a man aged 45 to 65 who received an inactivated influenza vaccine. The CDR3 runs from the conserved cysteine through the conserved F or W.

TRBV12-3/TRBV12-4	TRBJ1-2	CASSSLRQGPNYGYTF
TRBV5-1	TRBJ2-7	CASSLGQLKYEQYF
TRBV20-1	TRBJ2-3	CSARRTSYTDTQYF
TRBV18	TRBJ1-6	CASSASQAPNSPLHF
TRBV7-2	TRBJ1-2	CASSAGSYYGYTF
TRBV20-1	TRBJ2-7	CSAAMGFRGGSYEQYF
TRBV5-1	TRBJ2-7	CASSLGPGTGYEQYF
TRBV5-1	TRBJ2-2	CASSLADLAGWTGELFF
TRBV21-1	TRBJ2-1	CVTLGLAFPEQFF
TRBV5-5	TRBJ1-5	CASSWTGGGPQHF
TRBV6-2/TRBV6-3	TRBJ1-6	CASQWRNSPLHF
TRBV11-1	TRBJ2-3	CASSLNGYSTDTQYF
TRBV10-3	TRBJ2-7	CAISPRTGNSYEQYF
TRBV7-8	TRBJ2-7	CASSLYSPSYEQYF
TRBV5-1	TRBJ2-3	CASSLGGTDTQYF
TRBV6-5	TRBJ2-7	CASSYSYTGGWNEQYF
TRBV10-3	TRBJ1-6	CAIRPDRGNNSPLHF
TRBV11-1	TRBJ2-7	CASSSITSGTSDPYEQYF
TRBV12-3/TRBV12-4	TRBJ2-1	CASSLMAGVVNEQFF
TRBV29-1	TRBJ1-1	CSLTATGTTEAFF
TRBV4-3	TRBJ2-1	CASSHEPRQKMGEQFF
TRBV4-2	TRBJ2-1	CASSQALASGSAYNEQFF
TRBV20-1	TRBJ2-7	CSAQRVLPTYEQYF
TRBV12-3/TRBV12-4	TRBJ2-3	CASSLARGWGGVADTQYF
TRBV3-1	TRBJ2-7	CASSPWGQGHEQYF
TRBV7-2	TRBJ1-1	CASEQRGTEAFF
TRBV5-1	TRBJ2-6	CASSLETATSGANVLTF
TRBV15	TRBJ2-5	CATSRSTGSGETQYF
TRBV7-9	TRBJ1-1	CASSPLGGGGTEAFF
TRBV7-2	TRBJ2-7	CASSLGGMGGSYEQYF
TRBV6-1	TRBJ1-5	CASSKGINQPQHF
TRBV11-2	TRBJ1-4	CASSLSSNEKLFF
TRBV11-1	TRBJ2-7	CASSLEGTGKYEQYF
TRBV7-2	TRBJ2-3	CASSSYSDTQYF
TRBV5-1	TRBJ2-1	CASSMVADNEQFF
TRBV7-3	TRBJ1-6	CASSLTANYNSPLHF
TRBV7-2	TRBJ2-7	CASSYAPTGGGSGEQYF
TRBV7-8	TRBJ2-2	CASRALGTGELFF
TRBV7-8	TRBJ2-5	CASSLGFRANPLAETQYF
TRBV14	TRBJ2-3	CASSQDVVSDTQYF
TRBV5-5	TRBJ2-4	CASSLLTSEKNIQYF
TRBV7-8	TRBJ1-5	CASSRSRVMSNQPQHF
TRBV11-2	TRBJ2-3	CASSSIRGSTDTQYF
TRBV5-1	TRBJ2-7	CASSRGQLTYEQYF
TRBV5-1	TRBJ1-2	CASSPGQGLVGYTF
TRBV27	TRBJ1-4	CASSSKMSTNEKLFF